These 22 T cell receptor beta chains originate from one sample sequenced in a study of graft-versus-host responses after intestinal transplantation. Assay used: immunoSEQ multiplex PCR; TCRdb lists only in-frame clones, some missing. This sample has roughly 25,000 clones, with 90% found just once. This sample comprised PBMCs, obtained roughly 41 days after intestinal transplant. These receptors were obtained from a human patient who received an intestinal transplant, so some T cells may come from the graft donor.

This chain links TRBV1 with TRBJ1-4. TRBV1 is a listed pseudogene. The CDR3 is 13 amino acids. The CDR3 DNA follows: TGCACCAGCAGCCAAGTTGTCGCCGAAAAACTGTTTTTT. Its translation is CTSSQVVAEKLFF.

A note on this clone: The junction does not match germline at one end; this may be a read error. The chain has TRBV28 and TRBJ2-2, with D unresolved. The CDR3 contains 13 residues. Looked up from germline, CDR1 is MDHEN and CDR2 is SYDVKM. CDR3 in DNA: TGTGCCAGCAGTTTAACGAATACCGGGGAGCTGTTTTTT. Its protein product is CASSLTNTGELFF.

This clone was seen a single time. The CDR3 bases are TGTGCCATCAGTCCACAGGCCTCGGTGCGATCTGGAAACACCATATATTTT. Protein sequence: CAISPQASVRSGNTIYF. The V and J genes are TRBV10-3 and TRBJ1-3; a weak D match, TRBD1 (5 bases). Germline V lookup: CDR1 ENHRY, CDR2 SYGVKD. Trimming took 5 bases from V and 1 from J, leaving 18 bases between them. The CDR3 sequence is 17 residues long.

The chain employs TRBV27 and TRBJ1-5, with 8 bases lining up with TRBD1. Looked up from germline, CDR1 is MNHEY and CDR2 is SMNVEV (reference sequence). Losses at the gene ends were 5 bases for V and 6 bases for J; bases not matched to a gene: 6. This CDR3 is built from 14 residues. CDR3 bases: TGTGCCAGCAGTCCCTGGACAGGGCTTCAGCCCCAGCATTTT. Its translation: CASSPWTGLQPQHF.

In this sample, this clone turned up once. CDR3 bases: TGTGCCAGCAGCTTAACTGGAGATCCTCTTAGCTCTGGAAACACCATATATTTT. Translating gives CASSLTGDPLSSGNTIYF. J is TRBJ1-3 and V is TRBV5-5; no clear D gene. Germline V gives CDR1 SGHKS, CDR2 YYEKEE (reference sequence). V dropped 2 bases and J dropped 0 bases, with 18 bases sitting between them. This CDR3 contains 18 residues.

The rearrangement links TRBV28 to TRBJ1-2; the D gene is possibly TRBD1 (6 bases). The V gene's germline CDR1 is MDHEN and CDR2 SYDVKM. The V end was cut by 1 base, the J end by 0 bases, with 27 bases between. This CDR3 has 21 residues. CDR3 bases: TGTGCCAGCAGTTTATTCCGCCCCAGGGGTAAAAGCGGGAAAGCTAACTATGGCTACACCTTC. As protein: CASSLFRPRGKSGKANYGYTF.

The chain uses TRBV9 and TRBJ2-1; D unclear. The length of the CDR3 is 13 residues. Trimming took 6 bases from V and 0 from J, leaving 7 bases between them. Germline CDR1 is SGDLS and CDR2 is YYNGEE. The CDR3 bases are TGTGCCAGCACCTCGAGCTCCTACAATGAGCAGTTCTTC. It codes for CASTSSSYNEQFF.

V gene TRBV19 combines with J gene TRBJ2-1; D may match TRBD1 or TRBD2 (6 bases each). The germline V and J ends were trimmed by 6 bases and 3 bases, with 33 bases remaining between them. This CDR3 region has 21 residues. Per the germline V gene, CDR1 is LNHDA and CDR2 is SQIVND (reference sequence). CDR3 amino acids: CASSVACRGGLREPLYNEQFF. The CDR3 bases are TGTGCCAGTAGCGTGGCCTGCCGAGGGGGACTCCGGGAGCCCCTCTACAATGAGCAGTTCTTC.

The chain joins TRBV21-1 to TRBJ1-2; the table gives TRBD1 as D, unverified against the DNA. TRBV21-1 corresponds to a pseudogene. The CDR3 is 19 amino acids. The CDR3 nucleotides are TGTGCCAGCAGCAAAGAGGATAGTCACATTAGACACCCCGGCTATGGCTACACCTTC. Residues: CASSKEDSHIRHPGYGYTF.

The chain recombines TRBV6-4 with TRBJ2-5; D gene uncertain. CDR1 is MRHNA, CDR2 SNTAGT, per germline. Deletions cut 6 bases from V and 1 base from J, with 12 bases between. There are 14 residues in the CDR3. The DNA for the CDR3 is TGTGCCAGCAGGTTTTTATGGGCCCAAGAGACCCAGTACTTC. Protein product: CASRFLWAQETQYF.

This chain links TRBV19 with TRBJ2-5; the D is unclear. The V gene lost 2 bases and the J gene lost 2 bases, with 6 bases spanning the gap. The CDR3 length is 13 residues. Germline assignment: CDR1 LNHDA and CDR2 SQIVND (reference sequence). The CDR3 DNA sequence: TGTGCCAGTAGTATACGACCGCAAGAGACCCAGTACTTC. Translation: CASSIRPQETQYF.

This clone was found a few times. The chain carries TRBV4-3 and TRBJ2-1; weak D call: TRBD2 (5 bases). Germline loops: CDR1 LGHNA, CDR2 YSLEER. V lost 0 bases and J lost 4, with 10 bases in between. CDR3 length: 15 residues. The DNA of the CDR3 is TGCGCCAGCAGCCAAGATAGCGCCACTTACAATGAGCAGTTCTTC. Protein product: CASSQDSATYNEQFF.

The chain couples TRBV7-9 to TRBJ2-5; 7 bases line up with TRBD1. The CDR3 runs to 16 residues. Unmatched junction bases numbered 6, after V lost 1 base and J lost 1 base. CDR1 is SEHNR, CDR2 FQNEAQ, per germline (reference sequence). This CDR3 reads CASSLDTDRAQETQYF. For the CDR3, the DNA is TGTGCCAGCAGCTTAGATACTGACAGGGCCCAAGAGACCCAGTACTTC.

V and J are TRBV19 and TRBJ2-1; D unclear. The CDR3 totals 13 residues. The germline V and J ends were trimmed by 1 base and 3 bases, with 4 bases remaining between them. Germline loops: CDR1 LNHDA, CDR2 SQIVND (reference sequence). CDR3 residues: CASSIAGYNEQFF. The CDR3 DNA reads as TGTGCCAGTAGTATAGCAGGCTACAATGAGCAGTTCTTC.

The chain links TRBV6-1 to TRBJ2-1, with D tentatively TRBD2 (5 bases). Germline CDR1 MNHNS, CDR2 SASEGT. This CDR3 spans 13 amino acids. The ends were cut back, 6 bases at V and 4 bases at J, with 10 bases in the middle. In DNA, the CDR3 is TGTGCCAGCAGGCCGCGAGGGTACAATGAGCAGTTCTTC. Its protein is CASRPRGYNEQFF.

The V and J genes are TRBV27 and TRBJ2-1; a weak D match, TRBD1 (5 bases). Trimming pared 10 bases from V and 6 bases from J, leaving 13 bases between. Germline V CDR1 and CDR2: MNHEY, SMNVEV (reference sequence). The CDR3 length is 12 residues. The CDR3 DNA sequence: TGTGCCACCCAGGGTCGGAGCAATGAGCAGTTCTTC. Protein: CATQGRSNEQFF.

The table lists this clone with a few counts. CDR3: CAWRGSPGDGYTF. Written as DNA, the CDR3 is TGTGCCTGGCGAGGCAGCCCGGGGGATGGCTACACCTTC. The chain joins TRBV30 to TRBJ1-2; D is possibly TRBD1 (5 bases). CDR1 GTSNPN and CDR2 SVGIG come from the germline V gene (reference sequence). The CDR3 extends over 13 amino acids. V gave up 5 bases and J gave up 6 bases, with 16 bases separating them.

The chain carries TRBV4-3 and TRBJ2-1; tentative D call: TRBD1 (6 bases). The CDR3 extends over 18 amino acids. V was cut by 6 bases and J by 2 bases, with 23 bases left in between. Germline V gene lookup returns CDR1 LGHNA and CDR2 YSLEER. CDR3 sequence reads: CASSRAYTGWRTYNEQFF. The CDR3 coding sequence is TGCGCCAGCAGTCGAGCATATACAGGGTGGAGAACCTACAATGAGCAGTTCTTC.

This clone was detected only once. The chain carries TRBV7-8 and TRBJ2-3; D unresolved. CDR1 is SGHVS, CDR2 FQNEAQ, per germline. Trimming took off 3 bases at V and 1 base at J, with 11 bases between the two ends. The CDR3 covers 15 residues. CDR3: CASSFLVAGTDTQYF. The CDR3 coding sequence is TGTGCCAGCAGCTTTTTGGTAGCCGGCACAGATACGCAGTATTTT.

The chain links TRBV14 to TRBJ2-2; D remains unclear. Germline V CDR1 and CDR2: SGHDN, FVKESK. V was pared by 5 bases and J by 6 bases, with 22 bases between. This CDR3 has 17 amino acids. Written as DNA, the CDR3 is TGTGCCAGCAGCTTCCAGGACGGGCGTCTTTCTCCCGGGGAGCTGTTTTTT. The encoded protein is CASSFQDGRLSPGELFF.

Only one count was recorded for this clone. The CDR3 protein is CASSHRAWTFPFLGNYGYTF. In nucleotides, the CDR3 is TGCGCCAGCAGCCACCGGGCGTGGACCTTCCCCTTTCTGGGTAACTATGGCTACACCTTC. J is TRBJ1-2 and V is TRBV4-1; no clear D. This CDR3 spans 20 amino acids. Germline CDR1 is MGHRA and CDR2 is YSYEKL. V was shortened by 3 bases and J by 1 base, with 27 bases between the two germline ends.

The chain carries TRBV5-1 and TRBJ2-1; D is uncertain. CDR3 size: 12 residues. V dropped 0 bases and J dropped 9 bases, with 7 bases sitting between them. Germline V lookup: CDR1 SGHRS, CDR2 YFSETQ. This chain's CDR3 is CASSLVVSEQFF. The CDR3 DNA sequence: TGCGCCAGCAGCTTGGTGGTGAGTGAGCAGTTCTTC.